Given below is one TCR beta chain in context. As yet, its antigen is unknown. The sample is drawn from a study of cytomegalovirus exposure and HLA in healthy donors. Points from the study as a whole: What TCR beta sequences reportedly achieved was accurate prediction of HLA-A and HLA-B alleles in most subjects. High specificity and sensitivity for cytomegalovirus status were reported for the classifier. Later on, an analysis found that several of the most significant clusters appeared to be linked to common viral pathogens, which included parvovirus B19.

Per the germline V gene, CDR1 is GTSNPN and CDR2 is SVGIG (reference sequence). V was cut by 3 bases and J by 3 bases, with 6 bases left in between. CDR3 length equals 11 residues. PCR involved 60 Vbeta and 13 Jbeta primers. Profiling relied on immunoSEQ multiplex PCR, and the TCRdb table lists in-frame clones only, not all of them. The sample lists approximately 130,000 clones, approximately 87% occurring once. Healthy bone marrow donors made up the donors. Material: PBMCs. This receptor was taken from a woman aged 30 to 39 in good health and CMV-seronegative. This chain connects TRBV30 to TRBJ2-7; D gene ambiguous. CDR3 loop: CAWRGLYEQYF. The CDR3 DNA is TGTGCCTGGAGGGGCCTCTACGAGCAGTACTTC.